This TCR beta chain was identified during a study of OX40 agonist ivuxolimab in advanced cancers. As for the study in general: Patients received intravenous ivuxolimab every 2 weeks at 0.01 to 10 mg/kg. Study-wide results and caveats: Clonal expansion by week 6 occurred in CD4+ and CD8+ blood T cells (at 0.1 to 3.0 mg/kg).

Turning to this clone: Its antigen is not identified.

Here immunoSEQ multiplex PCR was the method, and the copy in TCRdb shows in-frame clones only, minus some. This repertoire shows roughly 86,000 clones, just over 90% found once; its top ten account for 0.43%. This receptor was obtained from an adult with an advanced solid tumor such as melanoma, head and neck, liver or kidney cancer. The sample in question was CD4+ or CD8+ T cells sorted from blood, obtained in a trial of the OX40 agonist ivuxolimab.

The CDR3 loop reads CASSQAFGAETQYF. The CDR3 DNA sequence: TGTGCCAGCAGCCAAGCTTTCGGGGCAGAGACCCAGTACTTC. The chain joins TRBV4-2 to TRBJ2-5; tentatively, D is TRBD1 or TRBD2 (5 bases each). Looked up from germline, CDR1 is LGHNA and CDR2 is YNFKEQ. The CDR3 runs 14 residues. V was shortened by 1 base and J by 4 bases, with 10 bases between the two germline ends.